What follows are 10 T cell receptor beta chains derived from one specimen sequenced in a study of blood T cells in healthy people across ages. The authors ran a second PCR of about 6 to 11 cycles using a sample-barcoded 5' primer and a J-beta primer mix. Using its own MiXCR run on the 5' RACE reads, TCRdb lists one record per CDR3 protein. In the table there are fewer than 650,000 distinct CDR3 sequences, approximately 26% of which are singletons. These data also formed part of another study, on T cells of mothers and their children.

Sample: blood. The source of these receptors is a boy aged 2-15 years in good health.

The chain employs TRBV6-5 and TRBJ1-2, with D perhaps TRBD1 (5 bases). This CDR3 has 14 amino acids. In germline, CDR1 is MNHEY, CDR2 SVGAGI. The V end lost 4 bases, the J end lost 0 bases, and 9 bases lay between the germline ends. CDR3 in DNA: TGTGCCAGCAGTTTCGACAGTTCTAACTATGGCTACACCTTC. This translates into CASSFDSSNYGYTF.

This clonotype was observed a few times. This rearrangement joins TRBV12-3 or TRBV12-4 to TRBJ1-3; possibly TRBD1 for D (6 bases). V lost 7 bases and J lost 0, with 13 bases in between. CDR3 size: 15 residues. For the CDR3, the DNA is TGTGCCAGCACCCTTCTAGGGGGCTCTGGAAACACCATATATTTT. Translating gives CASTLLGGSGNTIYF.

This clonotype was found a few times. The chain employs TRBV5-5 and TRBJ1-1, with a weak D call TRBD1 (5 bases). The germline V gene has CDR1 SGHKS and CDR2 YYEKEE (reference sequence). Trimming pared 0 bases from V and 6 bases from J, leaving 18 bases between. This CDR3 has 16 amino acids. CDR3 sequence (DNA): TGTGCCAGCAGCTTGGAGGGGAACTGGGGGTCCGCTGAAGCTTTCTTT. Its protein product is CASSLEGNWGSAEAFF.

V gene TRBV12-3 or TRBV12-4 combines with J gene TRBJ2-5; TRBD2 matches 8 bases. TRBJ2-1 matches the DNA end more closely, so the J call is doubtful. The CDR3 has 15 residues. The chain's CDR3 is CASSTRASGPNEQFF. CDR3 DNA sequence: TGTGCCAGCAGTACCCGGGCTAGCGGGCCTAATGAGCAGTTCTTC.

CDR3 residues: CASSWPGQGAYEQYF. CDR3 nucleotides: TGTGCCAGCAGTTGGCCGGGACAGGGGGCTTACGAGCAGTACTTC. The rearrangement joins TRBV6-6 to TRBJ2-7; 12 bases map to TRBD1. Germline CDR1 is MNHNY and CDR2 is SVGAGI (reference sequence). This CDR3 is built from 15 residues. V gave up 4 bases and J gave up 4 bases; unmatched junction bases: 5.

This clonotype has more than one count but fewer than ten. The chain is built from TRBV7-2 and TRBJ2-4; no clear D. From germline, CDR1 is SGHTA and CDR2 FQGNSA. The CDR3 is 13 amino acids. V lost 3 bases, J lost 2 bases, and 5 bases lay in between. CDR3 nucleotide sequence: TGTGCCAGCAGCTTGGGTTCCAAAAACATTCAGTACTTC. It encodes CASSLGSKNIQYF.

The chain employs TRBV20-1 and TRBJ2-3, with 8 bases lining up with TRBD1. Germline CDR1 is DFQATT and CDR2 is SNEGSKA (reference sequence). The CDR3 is made up of 16 amino acids. The V segment lost 6 bases and the J segment 6 bases; nucleotides outside the gene matches: 17. For the CDR3, the DNA is TGCAGTGCCCGAAGAGAGCAGGGGGCGAGATGGGATACGCAGTATTTT. Amino acids: CSARREQGARWDTQYF.

This clonotype was observed a handful of times. This chain connects TRBV7-2 to TRBJ2-5; 7 positions agree with TRBD2. The CDR3 length is 14 residues. Germline CDR1 reads SGHTA; CDR2 reads FQGNSA. Trimming took 8 bases from V and 5 from J; bases not matched to a gene: 11. The CDR3 reads CASSAAGVGETQYF. CDR3 DNA: TGTGCCAGCTCCGCCGCGGGAGTGGGGGAGACCCAGTACTTC.

This clonotype was detected only a few times. V usage is TRBV12-3 or TRBV12-4 and J usage is TRBJ2-1; D is perhaps TRBD2 (6 bases). V was shortened by 0 bases and J by 9 bases, with 12 bases between the two germline ends. This CDR3 is built from 14 residues. The CDR3 coding sequence is TGTGCCAGCAGTTTAGCGACTAGTTTCGGTGAGCAGTTCTTC. It codes for CASSLATSFGEQFF.

This chain joins TRBV4-2 and TRBJ1-4, with a weak D call TRBD1 (5 bases). The CDR3 totals 13 residues. With 2 bases removed from V and 5 bases from J, the gap between germline ends came to 6 bases. Germline V gene data show CDR1 as LGHNA and CDR2 as YNFKEQ. This CDR3 reads CASSQRGNEKLFF. CDR3 coding DNA: TGTGCCAGCAGCCAAAGGGGAAATGAAAAACTGTTTTTT.